This passage covers 31 T cell receptor beta chains from one sample sequenced in a study of T-cell reconstitution after alpha-beta-depleted transplantation in children listed by TCRdb under 2016. Sample treatment or condition, as interpreted from the label and publication: allogeneic hematopoietic cell transplantation with graft depleted of TCRalphabeta T cells and CD19 B cells. Receptor libraries were prepared by PCR. TCRdb shows the sequencer as Illumina HiSeq 2500. TCR libraries were prepared with molecular barcoding, using unique molecular identifiers to normalize TCRbeta repertoire quantification. TCRdb reanalyzed the raw reads on its own, using fastp at Q25 for trimming and MiXCR for clone calling, and kept in-frame beta chains. Entries that share a CDR3 protein sequence are merged under the most common genes and DNA. For this sample there are roughly 280,000 distinct CDR3 sequences; around 10% appear just once. Together, the top ten hold about 25% of the sample.

This sample comprised peripheral blood, obtained 180 days after TCRalphabeta/CD19-depleted stem cell transplant. These receptors came from a male patient aged 2-10 years who had a stem cell transplant for chronic granulomatous disease, so the T cells may come from the graft donor.

This clonotype was seen repeatedly, ten times or more. The chain links TRBV6-1 to TRBJ2-1; 8 positions agree with TRBD1. J lost 9 bases, V lost 6 bases, and 10 bases had no gene match. CDR3 size: 14 residues. CDR1 and CDR2 from the germline V gene are MNHNS and SASEGT. CDR3 sequence (DNA): TGTGCCAGCAGACCGACAGGGGTCCGGGGTGAGCAGTTCTTC. This translates into CASRPTGVRGEQFF.

This clonotype was detected once. The gene calls are TRBV19 and TRBJ2-2; 8 bases align to TRBD1. CDR1 is LNHDA and CDR2 is SQIVND in the germline V gene (reference sequence). This CDR3 region has 16 residues. The V segment lost 3 bases and the J segment 2 bases; nucleotides outside the gene matches: 5. CDR3 region: CASSMIGTGNTGELFF. CDR3 DNA sequence: TGTGCCAGTAGTATGATCGGGACAGGTAACACCGGGGAGCTGTTTTTT. Drawing the rest from reference TRBV19 and TRBJ2-2, the complete variable domain is DGGITQSPKYLFRKEGQNVTLSCEQNLNHDAMYWYRQDPGQGLRLIYYSQIVNDFQKGDIAEGYSVSREKKESFPLTVTSAQKNPTAFYLCASSMIGTGNTGELFFGEGSRLTVL.

This clonotype was found many times. The chain joins TRBV12-3 or TRBV12-4 to TRBJ2-3, with TRBD2 matching 8 bases. CDR3 length equals 14 residues. V was clipped by 7 bases and J by 6 bases; unmatched bases: 9. CDR3 sequence: CASIPSGGGDTQYF. The DNA for the CDR3 is TGTGCCAGCATCCCCAGCGGGGGCGGGGATACGCAGTATTTT.

This clonotype appeared many times. CDR3 region: CAIRGTGLNTEAFF. The CDR3 coding sequence is TGTGCCATCAGGGGGACAGGGTTGAACACTGAAGCTTTCTTT. The rearrangement links TRBV10-3 to TRBJ1-1; 9 bases align to TRBD1. CDR3 length: 14 residues. Germline CDR1 is ENHRY and CDR2 is SYGVKD. V lost 6 bases, J lost 0 bases, and 2 bases stayed unmatched.

This clonotype showed up many times. The chain links TRBV27 to TRBJ2-1, with 7 bases fitting TRBD2. The junction had 10 bases not matched to a gene; V was cut back by 5 bases and J by 9 bases. The CDR3 extends over 14 amino acids. The V gene's germline CDR1 is MNHEY and CDR2 SMNVEV (reference sequence). DNA for the CDR3: TGTGCCAGCAGTGACGGTGGGGGGGGAGGTGAGCAGTTCTTC. Residues: CASSDGGGGGEQFF.

Ten or more counts support this clonotype. The chain is built from TRBV5-6 and TRBJ1-1; D unclear. Between the trimmed V and J ends, which lost 1 base and 7 bases, there was a span of 11 bases. Germline V lookup: CDR1 SGHDT, CDR2 YYEEEE. The CDR3 contains 13 residues. Here the CDR3 reads CASSLRGLGEAFF. The DNA of the CDR3 is TGTGCCAGCAGCTTGAGAGGGCTAGGTGAAGCTTTCTTT.

Regarding this clonotype: A read error may be the cause here, since a much bigger clone is one base away. The chain combines TRBV20-1 with TRBJ1-5; D not resolved. The CDR3 loop spans 14 amino acids. CDR1 is DFQATT and CDR2 is SNEGSKA in the germline V gene (reference sequence). The CDR3 here is CSANQPGPNQPQLF. DNA of the CDR3: TGCAGTGCGAACCAACCGGGTCCGAATCAGCCCCAGCTTTTT.

This clonotype has ten or more counts. The chain uses TRBV20-1 and TRBJ2-7; D unclear. Trimming removed 3 bases at V and 6 bases at J, with 9 bases between. Germline V gives CDR1 DFQATT, CDR2 SNEGSKA (reference sequence). CDR3 size: 11 residues. The CDR3: CSASDGPEQYF. The CDR3 nucleotides are TGCAGTGCTAGCGACGGGCCCGAGCAGTACTTC.

Ten or more counts support this clonotype. The CDR3 region has the DNA TGTGCCAGCACCCAGGAATACAATGAGCAGTTCTTC. It is translated as CASTQEYNEQFF. The chain joins TRBV12-3 or TRBV12-4 to TRBJ2-1; D is unclear. The CDR3 sequence is 12 residues long. Trimming removed 7 bases at V and 4 bases at J, with 8 bases between.

This clonotype was observed at least ten times. The chain joins TRBV20-1 to TRBJ2-3, with 12 bases fitting TRBD2. With 3 bases clipped from V and 0 bases from J, the junction kept 1 base outside the gene matches. This CDR3 is 15 amino acids long. Germline V gives CDR1 DFQATT, CDR2 SNEGSKA (reference sequence). CDR3 DNA: TGCAGTGCTAGCGGACTAGCGGGGAGCACAGATACGCAGTATTTT. Its translation is CSASGLAGSTDTQYF.

This clonotype was found many times. The chain links TRBV7-3 to TRBJ2-2; no definite D call. Germline V gives CDR1 SGHTA, CDR2 FQGTGA. This CDR3 contains 13 residues. V dropped 4 bases and J dropped 3 bases, with 6 bases sitting between them. In DNA, the CDR3 is TGTGCCAGCAGCTCGTCGTACACCGGGGAGCTGTTTTTT. The encoded protein is CASSSSYTGELFF.

The chain employs TRBV5-1 and TRBJ2-7; 9 bases agree with TRBD2. V trimming: 4 bases; J trimming: 2 bases; junction bases outside the gene matches: 16. In germline, CDR1 is SGHRS, CDR2 YFSETQ. The CDR3 is 18 amino acids. The CDR3: CASSPHGWVAGVAYEQYF. CDR3 sequence (DNA): TGCGCCAGCAGCCCGCACGGGTGGGTAGCGGGAGTCGCCTACGAGCAGTACTTC.

The sample holds many counts of this clonotype. This chain joins TRBV20-1 and TRBJ1-2; maybe TRBD1 (6 bases). Germline-derived CDR1 and CDR2 are DFQATT and SNEGSKA (reference sequence). This CDR3 is built from 14 residues. The ends were cut back, 8 bases at V and 7 bases at J, with 23 bases in the middle. The DNA for the CDR3 is TGCAGTTCCAGAGGGGCACAGGGCCGAGGTGGCTACACCTTC. Its protein product is CSSRGAQGRGGYTF.

This clonotype was seen at least ten times. The chain joins TRBV5-5 to TRBJ2-1; a possible D gene is TRBD2 (7 bases). CDR3 size: 16 residues. V was trimmed by 4 bases and J by 8 bases, leaving 22 bases between them. Germline CDR1 and CDR2: SGHKS and YYEKEE (reference sequence). Written as DNA, the CDR3 is TGTGCCAGCAGCAGAGAACTAGCGAGGGGGTCGGATGAGCAGTTCTTC. Its translation: CASSRELARGSDEQFF.

This clonotype was seen repeatedly, ten times or more. V gene TRBV2 combines with J gene TRBJ2-3; TRBD2 agrees at 8 bases. The germline V gene has CDR1 SNHLY and CDR2 FYNNEI. Unmatched junction bases numbered 3, after V lost 5 bases and J lost 2 bases. This CDR3 is 14 amino acids long. This chain's CDR3 is CASSPRGVTDTQYF. In nucleotides, the CDR3 is TGTGCCAGCAGTCCGCGGGGGGTCACAGATACGCAGTATTTT.

This clonotype was counted many times. The gene calls are TRBV28 and TRBJ1-2, with D possibly matching TRBD1 (5 bases). This CDR3 spans 17 amino acids. V lost 1 base, J lost 6 bases, and 21 bases lay in between. CDR1 is MDHEN, CDR2 SYDVKM, per germline. CDR3 DNA sequence: TGTGCCAGCAGTTTATTGGGCAGGGCAAGAGCCCGGAATGGCTACACCTTC. This gives the protein CASSLLGRARARNGYTF.

This clonotype has a count of ten or more. The chain joins TRBV14 to TRBJ2-5; D is unresolved. The CDR3 is made up of 8 amino acids. Germline V gene data show CDR1 as SGHDN and CDR2 as FVKESK. Between the trimmed V and J ends, which lost 4 bases and 11 bases, there was a span of 2 bases. The CDR3 loop is CASSPQYF. CDR3 in DNA: TGTGCCAGCAGCCCACAGTACTTC.

This clonotype occurred many times. The chain couples TRBV28 to TRBJ2-5; possibly TRBD1 or TRBD2 for D (6 bases each). Germline V gene data show CDR1 as MDHEN and CDR2 as SYDVKM. V shed 7 bases and J shed 4 bases, with 16 bases lying between them. The CDR3 has 14 amino acids. CDR3 sequence: CASKYGGSGETQYF. As DNA, the CDR3 is TGTGCCAGCAAGTACGGGGGCTCGGGAGAGACCCAGTACTTC.

At least ten counts were recorded for this clonotype. The V gene is TRBV3-1, the J gene TRBJ2-7; 10 bases are shared with TRBD2. CDR3 length: 15 amino acids. CDR1 and CDR2 from the germline V gene are LGHDT and YNNKEL (reference sequence). Germline trimming cut 1 base from V and 2 bases from J; bases unmatched to any gene: 2. The CDR3 bases are TGTGCCAGCAGCCAAGCTACTAGCGGGACCTACGAGCAGTACTTC. It codes for CASSQATSGTYEQYF.

This clonotype was detected many times. This sequence joins TRBV7-6 and TRBJ2-7; D is possibly TRBD1 (6 bases). The V and J ends lost 3 bases and 1 base respectively, with 13 bases between them. The CDR3 extends over 15 amino acids. From germline, CDR1 is SGHVS and CDR2 FNYEAQ. Written as DNA, the CDR3 is TGTGCCAGCAGCTTCCGGGACACTCCTTCCTACGAGCAGTACTTC. Its protein is CASSFRDTPSYEQYF.

This clonotype was seen ten or more times. V usage is TRBV20-1 and J usage is TRBJ2-7; D call uncertain. V lost 7 bases and J 3 bases, leaving 13 bases between the germline ends. The germline V gene has CDR1 DFQATT and CDR2 SNEGSKA (reference sequence). The CDR3 extends over 12 amino acids. In DNA form, the CDR3 reads TGCAGTGGAACCAAACTGGACTACGAGCAGTACTTC. This encodes CSGTKLDYEQYF.

This clonotype was seen many times. The chain employs TRBV11-3 and TRBJ2-1, with a weak D call TRBD1 (5 bases). V lost 4 bases and J lost 9, with 13 bases in between. CDR1 and CDR2 (germline): SGHNT, YENEEA. The length of the CDR3 is 13 residues. The CDR3 reads CASSSTGSGEQFF. The CDR3, as DNA: TGTGCCAGCAGCTCCACAGGATCAGGTGAGCAGTTCTTC.

The chain links TRBV25-1 to TRBJ2-7; 8 bases are a match to TRBD2. The CDR3 sequence is 15 residues long. Trimming at V came to 5 bases and at J to 6 bases, leaving 12 bases not matched to a gene. Germline V CDR1 and CDR2: MGHDK, SYGVNS. The CDR3, as DNA: TGTGCCAGCAGTTTCACCGGGGGGGCCTTCGCCGAGCAGTACTTC. The encoded protein is CASSFTGGAFAEQYF.

This clonotype was counted many times. The rearrangement uses TRBV20-1 and TRBJ2-7, with TRBD2 matching over 9 bases. The CDR3 is 15 amino acids. Germline V gene lookup returns CDR1 DFQATT and CDR2 SNEGSKA (reference sequence). The V segment lost 6 bases and the J segment 0 bases; nucleotides outside the gene matches: 9. CDR3 nucleotides: TGCAGTGCCAACCCCGCTAGCGGGGTCTCCTACGAGCAGTACTTC. This sequence encodes CSANPASGVSYEQYF.

This clonotype was detected many times. Here the CDR3 reads CASSLATRLGDEQFF. CDR3 nucleotides: TGTGCCAGCAGCTTAGCGACCCGACTAGGGGATGAGCAGTTCTTC. This chain links TRBV7-6 with TRBJ2-1; D is perhaps TRBD2 (6 bases). Trimming removed 0 bases at V and 8 bases at J, with 14 bases between. Germline CDR1 and CDR2: SGHVS and FNYEAQ. The CDR3 extends over 15 amino acids.

Notes on this clonotype: This may come from a read error, since a much larger clone is one base off. The chain combines TRBV12-3 or TRBV12-4 with TRBJ2-2, with TRBD2 matching over 10 bases. This CDR3 spans 17 amino acids. J gave up 5 bases and V 4 bases, and 10 bases lay outside the gene matches. CDR3 residues: CASSWVAGGPGTGELFF. CDR3 nucleotide sequence: TGTGCCAGCAGTTGGGTAGCGGGGGGACCGGGGACCGGGGAGCTGTTTTTT.

This clonotype was detected only a few times. The chain links TRBV5-1 to TRBJ1-2, with D perhaps TRBD1 (6 bases). The CDR3 extends over 14 amino acids. Germline CDR1 reads SGHRS; CDR2 reads YFSETQ. V lost 1 base and J 7 bases, leaving 14 bases between the germline ends. In nucleotides, the CDR3 is TGCGCCAGCAGCTTGAGGTCAGGGGAGATTGGCTACACCTTC. Encoded protein: CASSLRSGEIGYTF.

The CDR3 coding sequence is TGTGCCAGCAACCCGACAGGGTTTTCTATCAGGGCCACTGAAGCTTTCTTT. Amino acid sequence: CASNPTGFSIRATEAFF. The chain is built from TRBV28 and TRBJ1-1; 7 bases are a match to TRBD1. The V segment lost 7 bases and the J segment 4 bases; nucleotides outside the gene matches: 18. The CDR3 loop spans 17 amino acids. The germline gives CDR1 MDHEN, CDR2 SYDVKM.

This clonotype occurred many times. V gene TRBV20-1 combines with J gene TRBJ1-1; 8 nucleotides line up with TRBD1. This CDR3 has 17 amino acids. Trimming removed 4 bases from V and 0 bases from J; junction bases left unmatched: 13. In germline, CDR1 is DFQATT, CDR2 SNEGSKA (reference sequence). CDR3 sequence: CSAITVRTGRMNTEAFF. The CDR3 DNA reads as TGCAGTGCTATAACGGTCAGGACAGGGAGGATGAACACTGAAGCTTTCTTT.

This clonotype appeared many times. The V call is TRBV10-3, the J call TRBJ2-3; TRBD2 matches 7 bases. CDR1 ENHRY and CDR2 SYGVKD come from the germline V gene. The CDR3 is made up of 15 amino acids. The ends lost 1 base at V and 3 bases at J; junction bases unmatched: 4. The CDR3: CAISEWASGTDTQYF. Here the CDR3 DNA reads TGTGCCATCAGTGAGTGGGCTAGCGGAACAGATACGCAGTATTTT.

This clonotype was observed many times. J is TRBJ2-7 and V is TRBV6-2 or TRBV6-3; D unclear. This CDR3 has 13 amino acids. Germline-derived CDR1 and CDR2 are MNHEY and SVGEGT. The V and J ends lost 2 bases and 1 base respectively, with 6 bases between them. CDR3 coding DNA: TGTGCCAGCAGTTACGTGGGTTCCTACGAGCAGTACTTC. Translating it yields CASSYVGSYEQYF.